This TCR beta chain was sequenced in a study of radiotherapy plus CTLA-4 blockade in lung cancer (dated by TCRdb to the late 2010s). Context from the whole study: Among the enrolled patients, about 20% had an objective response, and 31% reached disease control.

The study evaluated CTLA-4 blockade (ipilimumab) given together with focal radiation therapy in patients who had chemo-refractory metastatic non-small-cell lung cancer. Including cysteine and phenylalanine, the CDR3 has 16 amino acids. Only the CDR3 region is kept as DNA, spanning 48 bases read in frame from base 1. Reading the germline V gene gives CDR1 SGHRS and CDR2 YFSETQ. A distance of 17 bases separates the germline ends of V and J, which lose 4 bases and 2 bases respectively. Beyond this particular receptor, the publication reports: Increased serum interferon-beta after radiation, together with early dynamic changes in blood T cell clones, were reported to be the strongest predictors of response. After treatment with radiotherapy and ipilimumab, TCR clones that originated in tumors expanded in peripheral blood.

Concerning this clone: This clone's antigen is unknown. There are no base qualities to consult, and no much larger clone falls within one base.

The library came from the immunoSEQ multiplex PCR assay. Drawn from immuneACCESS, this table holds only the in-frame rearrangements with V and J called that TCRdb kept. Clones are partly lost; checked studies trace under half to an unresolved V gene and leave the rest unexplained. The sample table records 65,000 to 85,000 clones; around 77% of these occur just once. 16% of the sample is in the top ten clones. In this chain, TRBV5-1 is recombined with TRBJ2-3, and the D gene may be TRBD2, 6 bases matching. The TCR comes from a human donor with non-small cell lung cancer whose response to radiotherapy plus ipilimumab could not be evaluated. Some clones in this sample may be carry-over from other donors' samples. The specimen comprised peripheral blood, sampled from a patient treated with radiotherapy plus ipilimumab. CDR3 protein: CASSRMGRGNTDTQYF. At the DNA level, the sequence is TGCGCCAGCAGCCGCATGGGACGGGGGAACACAGATACGCAGTATTTT.